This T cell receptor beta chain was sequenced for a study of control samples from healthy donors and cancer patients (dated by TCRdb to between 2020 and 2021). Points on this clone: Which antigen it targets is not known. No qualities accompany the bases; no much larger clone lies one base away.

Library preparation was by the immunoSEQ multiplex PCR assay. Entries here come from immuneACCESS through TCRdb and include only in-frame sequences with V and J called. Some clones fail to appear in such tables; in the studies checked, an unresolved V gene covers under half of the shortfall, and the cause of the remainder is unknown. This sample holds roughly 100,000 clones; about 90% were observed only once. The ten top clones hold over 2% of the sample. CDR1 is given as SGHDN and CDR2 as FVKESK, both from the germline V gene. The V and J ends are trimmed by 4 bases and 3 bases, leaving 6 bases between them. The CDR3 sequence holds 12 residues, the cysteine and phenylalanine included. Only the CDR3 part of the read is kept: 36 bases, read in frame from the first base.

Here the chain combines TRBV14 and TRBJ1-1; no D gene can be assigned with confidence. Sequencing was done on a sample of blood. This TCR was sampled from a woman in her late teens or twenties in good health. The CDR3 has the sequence CASSPEYTEAFF. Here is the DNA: TGTGCCAGCAGCCCGGAATACACTGAAGCTTTCTTT. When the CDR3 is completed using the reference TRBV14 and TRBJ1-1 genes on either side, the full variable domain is EAGVTQFPSHSVIEKGQTVTLRCDPISGHDNLYWYRRVMGKEIKFLLHFVKESKQDESGMPNNRFLAERTGGTYSTLKVQPAELEDSGVYFCASSPEYTEAFFGQGTRLTVV.